Only a few counts were recorded for the clone carrying this TCR beta chain. Its antigen remains unknown. This entry belongs to a study of cytomegalovirus exposure and HLA in healthy donors. The table came from immunoSEQ multiplex PCR; TCRdb's copy has only in-frame clones and leaves some out. The sample holds 200,000 to 250,000 clones, just over 85% seen once. The V and J ends lost 5 bases and 7 bases, in that order; junction bases with no gene match: 6. The CDR3 has 13 residues. The germline CDR1 and CDR2 sequences are SEHNR and FQNEAQ (reference sequence). The donors were part of the validation cohort, which consisted of more than 90 subjects and was separate from the first cohort of under 750 subjects. Study observations and caveats: Three chains linked to CMV were shown in vitro to be specific for CMV antigens. Accounts indicate the classifier identified cytomegalovirus status with strong specificity and sensitivity.

The rearrangement links TRBV7-9 to TRBJ1-1, with 8 bases fitting TRBD1. The TCR comes from a woman aged 18-29 years in good health and CMV-seronegative. Sequencing was performed on PBMCs. CDR3 sequence (DNA): TGTGCCAGCAGCACACAGGGGGTGGGTGAAGCTTTCTTT. Translating gives CASSTQGVGEAFF.